This record covers a single T cell receptor (beta chain). Its antigen is unknown. Here immunoSEQ multiplex PCR was the method, and the copy in TCRdb shows in-frame clones only, minus some. The table has roughly 110,000 clones, under 90% seen once. Treatment of patients with chemo-refractory metastatic non-small-cell lung cancer consisted of focal radiation plus CTLA-4 blockade with ipilimumab. After removal of 4 bases from V and 3 bases from J, the junction contained 1 base not matched to a gene. Germline V gene sequence: CDR1 SGDLS, CDR2 YYNGEE. The CDR3 contains 14 residues. The sample belongs to a study of radiotherapy plus CTLA-4 blockade in lung cancer. The study, taken as a whole, reports: Blood TCR clones of tumor origin expanded after radiotherapy plus ipilimumab.

Sequenced material: peripheral blood, taken from a patient treated with radiotherapy plus ipilimumab. The chain employs TRBV9 and TRBJ2-3, with TRBD2 matching 11 bases. The source of this sequence is a human donor with non-small cell lung cancer that progressed on radiotherapy plus ipilimumab. Some clones in this sample may be carry-over from other donors' samples. In DNA form, the CDR3 reads TGTGCCAGCAGCCGGACTAGCGGGACAGATACGCAGTATTTT. Translating gives CASSRTSGTDTQYF.